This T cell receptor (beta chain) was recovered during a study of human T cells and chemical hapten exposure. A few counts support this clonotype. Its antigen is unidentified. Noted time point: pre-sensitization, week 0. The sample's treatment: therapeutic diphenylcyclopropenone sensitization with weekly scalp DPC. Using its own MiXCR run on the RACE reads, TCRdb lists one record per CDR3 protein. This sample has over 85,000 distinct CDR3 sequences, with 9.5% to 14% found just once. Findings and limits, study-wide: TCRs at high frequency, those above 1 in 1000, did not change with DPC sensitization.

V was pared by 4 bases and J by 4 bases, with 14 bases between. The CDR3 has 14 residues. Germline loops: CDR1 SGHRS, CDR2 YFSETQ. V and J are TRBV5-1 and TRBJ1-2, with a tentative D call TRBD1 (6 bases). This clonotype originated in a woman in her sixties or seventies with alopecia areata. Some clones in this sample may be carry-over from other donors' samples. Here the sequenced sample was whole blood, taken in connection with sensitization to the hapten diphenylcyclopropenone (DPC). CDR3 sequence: CASSPRDTSYGYTF. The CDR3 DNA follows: TGCGCCAGCAGCCCCCGGGACACTAGCTATGGCTACACCTTC.